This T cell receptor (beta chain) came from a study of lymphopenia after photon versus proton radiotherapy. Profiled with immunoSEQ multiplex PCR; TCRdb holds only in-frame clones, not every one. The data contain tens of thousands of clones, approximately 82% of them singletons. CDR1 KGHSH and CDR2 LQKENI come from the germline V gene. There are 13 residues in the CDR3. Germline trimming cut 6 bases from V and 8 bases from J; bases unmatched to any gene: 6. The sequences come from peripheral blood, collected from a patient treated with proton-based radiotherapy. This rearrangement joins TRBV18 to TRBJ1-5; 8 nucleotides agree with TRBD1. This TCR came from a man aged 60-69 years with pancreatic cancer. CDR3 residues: CASSLTGVEPQHF. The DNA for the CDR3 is TGTGCCAGCTCCTTGACAGGGGTAGAGCCCCAGCATTTT.